This TCR beta chain originates from a study of T cells in Graves' hyperthyroidism and ophthalmopathy. Notes on the study in general: Prediction of ophthalmopathy progression came a median approximately 7 months pre-onset.

Authors of the study amplified TCR beta CDR3 regions from RNA transcripts. RT-PCR in the first round (using the HTBI primer set) targeted the TCR CDR3. Using its own MiXCR run on the multiplex PCR reads, TCRdb lists one record per CDR3 protein. The repertoire consists of about 130,000 distinct CDR3 sequences, with about 20% occurring once and the leading ten covering over 60%. This clonotype has a count of ten or more. Its antigen is still unknown. With 5 bases removed from V and 2 bases from J, the gap between germline ends came to 13 bases. This CDR3 has 15 amino acids. Germline values: CDR1 SEHNR, CDR2 FQNEAQ (reference sequence). Reasons for excluding patients were uncontrolled infection, other autoimmune disease, pregnancy or lactation. Diagnoses were established using clinical symptoms, serum thyroxine and TRAb, thyroid ultrasound and orbital computed tomography. The source of the PBMCs was approximately 9.5 ml of fresh peripheral blood.

V gene TRBV7-9 combines with J gene TRBJ2-1; the D gene is possibly TRBD2 (5 bases). Sequencing was done on a sample of blood. This clonotype was sampled from a woman aged 45-59 years with Graves' hyperthyroidism that later progressed to Graves' ophthalmopathy. CDR3 loop: CASSPGSWAYNEQFF. Here the CDR3 DNA reads TGTGCCAGCAGCCCGGGATCTTGGGCCTACAATGAGCAGTTCTTC.